This T cell receptor beta chain was recorded in a study of T cells in Graves' hyperthyroidism and ophthalmopathy. In its sample, this clonotype was seen a few times. Template material for amplifying TCR beta CDR3 regions consisted of RNA transcripts. HTBI primers were employed in a first-round RT-PCR of the TCR CDR3. TCRdb re-called the multiplex PCR reads with MiXCR, one entry per CDR3 protein. The table records hundreds of thousands of distinct CDR3 sequences, 20% to 25% of them present only once. Germline CDR1 SNHLY, CDR2 FYNNEI. Trimming cost V 4 bases and J 1 base; bases outside gene matches: 3. The CDR3 has 14 amino acids.

This clonotype was sampled from a man aged 30-40 years with Graves' ophthalmopathy. The V call is TRBV2, the J call TRBJ1-2; 7 bases agree with TRBD1. The sample consisted of blood. The CDR3 reads CASSGDRLNYGYTF. CDR3 DNA sequence: TGTGCCAGCAGTGGGGACAGACTTAACTATGGCTACACCTTC.